This section outlines one T cell receptor (beta chain) sequence together with its context. The antigen is unknown. Deep was the level used in running the assay. Repertoires were generated with immunoSEQ multiplex PCR, while TCRdb's copy carries only in-frame clones and drops some. The sample includes some 1 million clones, about 75% of them seen just once. The data stem from a study of shared clonotypes between healthy human individuals. Study background: For every donor, three CD4 naive, three CD4 memory, two CD8 naive and one CD8 memory plates were used. Study findings and constraints: Naive CD4 clonotypes overlapped across several donors at about 5.2%. Lower generation probabilities were found for non-shared clonotypes than for those shared by all four donors.

Sequenced material: memory CD4+ T cells sorted from blood. Subset specified: CD45RA-negative fraction. This TCR derives from a man younger than 35 in good health.

Written as DNA, the CDR3 is TGTGCCAGCAGCGACCGGGACCCCCGGGATTCACCCCTCCACTTT. Translated: CASSDRDPRDSPLHF. This sequence joins TRBV28 and TRBJ1-6; possibly TRBD1 for D (5 bases). The germline gives CDR1 MDHEN, CDR2 SYDVKM. Trimming pared 6 bases from V and 8 bases from J, leaving 17 bases between. The CDR3 has 15 residues.